This T cell receptor (beta chain) was documented in a study of T cell repertoires in cytomegalovirus infection. Across the whole study: CMV infection plus the matching HLA type was flagged by public TCR beta signatures. Study-level points and caveats: Within the response measured ex vivo, HLA-C-restricted CMV-specific TCR beta clonotypes were dominant. People with CMV and the relevant HLA were identified by cumulative public TCR beta family frequency.

The germline CDR1 and CDR2 sequences are MNHEY and SVGEGT. The CDR3 spans 15 residues. V shed 5 bases, J shed 7 bases, and the junction held 6 bases outside the gene matches. TCRdb independently ran MiXCR on the reads; one entry per CDR3 protein. The data contain roughly 320,000 distinct CDR3 sequences, approximately 8.9% of them singletons. This clonotype has ten or more counts. Antigen: not known. This clonotype was sampled from a human donor in good health (CMV status not recorded). Some clones in this sample may be carry-over from other donors' samples. Sequencing used PBMCs. The genes are TRBV6-2 or TRBV6-3 and TRBJ2-5, with TRBD2 identical over 14 bases. The CDR3 here is CASSPGTSGSGTQYF. Written as DNA, the CDR3 is TGTGCCAGCAGTCCCGGGACTAGCGGGAGCGGGACCCAGTACTTC.